A selection of T cell receptor beta chains follows, all from one sample in a study of CD8+ T cells in alopecia areata. Sequencing was performed with immunoSEQ multiplex PCR; in TCRdb, only in-frame clones are kept and a portion is missing. The sample holds about 180,000 clones, more than 60% seen once. The sample consisted of CD4+ T cells sorted from blood, taken at week 0. The receptor source for this set is a human donor with alopecia areata. Both conserved end residues are trimmed from each CDR3. D genes are given only for firm matches.

cdr3_aa	j_call	v_call	d_call
SVAGQGGYEQY	TRBJ2-7	TRBV29-1	TRBD1
SVEGFIETLSYGYT	TRBJ1-2	TRBV29-1	-
ASHRDTNTGELF	TRBJ2-2	TRBV25-1	-
SVVWVSNSYEQY	TRBJ2-7	TRBV29-1	-
ATSSPFILSGANVLT	TRBJ2-6	TRBV15	-
AITGAGTLRKQF	TRBJ2-1	TRBV6-5	-
ASSPLQASSYEQY	TRBJ2-7	TRBV18	-
ASSVGTTYNEQF	TRBJ2-1	TRBV9	-
ASSLGSSYNEQF	TRBJ2-1	TRBV5-1	-
AWSVSGPYGYT	TRBJ1-2	TRBV30	-
ASNPTGSRNVGYT	TRBJ1-2	TRBV27	-
ATSRDRTQETQY	TRBJ2-5	TRBV15	-
SVVGGRLQETQY	TRBJ2-5	TRBV29-1	-
ASSAHQETQY	TRBJ2-5	TRBV9	-
ATSRDRASGYEQY	TRBJ2-7	TRBV15	TRBD2
AIKLEDQETQY	TRBJ2-5	TRBV10-3	-
AWSVWPNPEAF	TRBJ1-1	TRBV30	-
ASSYTGGLGLNNGYT	TRBJ1-2	TRBV28	TRBD1
SATPLAGGSNTQY	TRBJ2-3	TRBV29-1	TRBD2
ASSPSGFFGANVLT	TRBJ2-6	TRBV11-2	-
AWSKISGTSGLYQETQY	TRBJ2-5	TRBV30	TRBD2
AWGTGYTEAF	TRBJ1-1	TRBV30	-
ASSPTGGETQY	TRBJ2-5	TRBV5-6	TRBD1
ASKLAVNTGELF	TRBJ2-2	TRBV2	TRBD2
SVGGDTQY	TRBJ2-3	TRBV29-1	-
ASSPQRTTGSYEQY	TRBJ2-7	TRBV18	-
ASSFLGEAF	TRBJ1-1	TRBV7-2	-
AWSVGVAGANVLT	TRBJ2-6	TRBV30	-
AWRALNIGELF	TRBJ2-2	TRBV30	-
AWRTQAINTEAF	TRBJ1-1	TRBV30	-
AISARSGGAETQY	TRBJ2-5	TRBV10-3	TRBD2
ASSQDEALRTEAF	TRBJ1-1	TRBV4-2	-
SVVLGSTNEKLF	TRBJ1-4	TRBV29-1	-
ASSREAGSTGELF	TRBJ2-2	TRBV5-1	-
ASSVDPLAGGLLYEQY	TRBJ2-7	TRBV9	TRBD2
ASGNPSQEPGYT	TRBJ1-2	TRBV12-5	-
AWSPSGASPLH	TRBJ1-6	TRBV30	-
ASSSTRMETQY	TRBJ2-5	TRBV19	-
ASRALGGTEAF	TRBJ1-1	TRBV7-9	-
ASSKGQTNYEQY	TRBJ2-7	TRBV25-1	TRBD1
ASSWANEQF	TRBJ2-1	TRBV5-1	-
ASTGASGGSYEQY	TRBJ2-7	TRBV6-6	TRBD2
SARDRGSLEQY	TRBJ2-7	TRBV29-1	TRBD1
ASSFRRNTEAF	TRBJ1-1	TRBV5-6	-
ASSEGQGVGELF	TRBJ2-2	TRBV5-1	TRBD1
ASSERGLESTDTQY	TRBJ2-3	TRBV2	TRBD2
ASSEAGPYGYT	TRBJ1-2	TRBV2	-
ASSVEGGDTYEQY	TRBJ2-7	TRBV9	-